Below are 24 T cell receptor beta chains sequenced from a single sample in a study of blood T cells in healthy people across ages. Alongside a J-beta primer mix, a sample-barcoded 5' primer served in a second PCR lasting about 6 to 11 cycles. TCRdb redid the calling of the 5' RACE reads with MiXCR, one entry per CDR3 protein. In the table there are around 1.5 million distinct CDR3 sequences, roughly 64% of which are singletons. Sequences were obtained from blood. The receptors originated from a man between 18 and 35 years old in good health.

This clonotype came up a few times. The chain employs TRBV27 and TRBJ1-5; TRBD1 matches 7 bases. This CDR3 has 14 residues. Germline V gene sequence: CDR1 MNHEY, CDR2 SMNVEV (reference sequence). The V and J ends lost 5 bases and 4 bases, in that order; junction bases with no gene match: 5. The CDR3 is CASSAQGTNQPQHF. The CDR3 nucleotides read TGTGCCAGCAGTGCACAGGGGACTAATCAGCCCCAGCATTTT.

This sequence joins TRBV27 and TRBJ2-5; D unclear. Germline V lookup: CDR1 MNHEY, CDR2 SMNVEV (reference sequence). The V end lost 4 bases, the J end lost 1 base, and 7 bases lay between the germline ends. The CDR3 covers 13 residues. The CDR3 spells CASSYLTQETQYF. The CDR3 bases are TGTGCCAGCAGTTACCTTACCCAAGAGACCCAGTACTTC.

This rearrangement joins TRBV9 to TRBJ2-3; D is uncertain. Trimming cost V 0 bases and J 6 bases, with 8 bases left between them. The CDR3 is 13 amino acids. Germline assignment: CDR1 SGDLS and CDR2 YYNGEE. The CDR3 DNA reads TGTGCCAGCAGCGTAGGGGGTATGGATACGCAGTATTTT. It yields the protein CASSVGGMDTQYF.

V gene TRBV2 combines with J gene TRBJ1-1; D call uncertain. The CDR3 contains 10 residues. V lost 11 bases, J lost 6 bases, and 10 bases lay in between. Germline CDR1 and CDR2: SNHLY and FYNNEI. The CDR3 nucleotides read TGTGCCCTAAAGGAGTCTGAAGCTTTCTTT. Translating it yields CALKESEAFF.

The chain has TRBV28 and TRBJ1-5; perhaps TRBD1 as D (5 bases). Trimming cost V 6 bases and J 3 bases, with 15 bases left between them. This CDR3 region has 15 residues. Germline loops: CDR1 MDHEN, CDR2 SYDVKM. The CDR3: CASRDDIQDNQPQHF. DNA for the CDR3: TGTGCCAGCAGAGACGACATACAGGACAATCAGCCCCAGCATTTT.

The V and J genes are TRBV15 and TRBJ2-1, with D tentatively TRBD1 (6 bases). Trimming left V 5 bases short and J 8 bases short, with 19 bases between. The CDR3 sequence is 15 residues long. Germline CDR1 reads LNHNV; CDR2 reads YYDKDF (reference sequence). CDR3 protein: CATSPLRGQWYEQFF. The CDR3 DNA reads TGTGCCACCAGCCCTCTAAGAGGACAGTGGTATGAGCAGTTCTTC.

This clonotype was seen a handful of times. The CDR3 reads CSAVGTGGGYGYTF. DNA for the CDR3: TGCAGTGCTGTTGGGACAGGAGGGGGCTATGGCTACACCTTC. The chain couples TRBV20-1 to TRBJ1-2, with 8 bases that match TRBD1. Unmatched junction bases numbered 9, after V lost 5 bases and J lost 4 bases. The CDR3 extends over 14 amino acids. Per the germline V gene, CDR1 is DFQATT and CDR2 is SNEGSKA (reference sequence).

The V gene is TRBV2, the J gene TRBJ2-1; 8 bases fit TRBD2. CDR1 SNHLY and CDR2 FYNNEI come from the germline V gene. The CDR3 is 15 amino acids. The trim removed 6 bases at V and 5 bases at J, leaving 9 bases unmatched. CDR3 protein: CASSDSGTSNNEQFF. DNA for the CDR3: TGTGCCAGCAGCGACTCCGGGACTAGTAACAATGAGCAGTTCTTC.

The rearrangement uses TRBV15 and TRBJ2-7, with a weak D call TRBD1 (6 bases). Per the germline V gene, CDR1 is LNHNV and CDR2 is YYDKDF (reference sequence). Trimming stripped 5 bases from V and 1 base from J, with 12 bases between. This CDR3 has 14 residues. The CDR3, as DNA: TGTGCCACCAGCGCCTGGGACAAGTCCTACGAGCAGTACTTC. This sequence encodes CATSAWDKSYEQYF.

V usage is TRBV7-2 and J usage is TRBJ2-1; the match to TRBD2 covers 9 bases. CDR3 size: 17 residues. With V trimmed by 0 bases and J by 0 bases, 3 bases remained unmatched. Germline V gene data show CDR1 as SGHTA and CDR2 as FQGNSA. The CDR3, as DNA: TGTGCCAGCAGCTTAGCTAGCGGGGGTCTCTCCTACAATGAGCAGTTCTTC. It yields the protein CASSLASGGLSYNEQFF.

This rearrangement joins TRBV7-7 to TRBJ2-7, with 9 positions matching TRBD2. With the DNA end fitting TRBJ2-1 better, the J assignment may be wrong. CDR1 is SSHAT, CDR2 FNYEAQ, per germline (reference sequence). This CDR3 comprises 16 residues. The CDR3 sequence is CASSNGLAGIVNEQFF. For the CDR3, the DNA is TGTGCCAGCAGCAACGGCCTAGCGGGAATAGTCAATGAGCAGTTCTTC.

The table lists this clonotype with a few counts. V is TRBV4-2 and J is TRBJ1-4, with a weak D call TRBD1 (5 bases). V was cut by 0 bases and J by 4 bases, with 15 bases left in between. Germline lookup yields CDR1 LGHNA and CDR2 YNFKEQ. This CDR3 has 17 amino acids. CDR3: CASSQEPPGRYNEKLFF. CDR3 coding DNA: TGTGCCAGCAGCCAAGAGCCCCCGGGACGGTATAATGAAAAACTGTTTTTT.

This clonotype has a handful of counts. This rearrangement joins TRBV3-1 to TRBJ2-7; 9 bases are a match to TRBD2. The length of the CDR3 is 16 residues. CDR1 LGHDT and CDR2 YNNKEL come from the germline V gene (reference sequence). Trimming at V came to 3 bases and at J to 4 bases, leaving 10 bases not matched to a gene. CDR3 sequence reads: CASSQGPVSGGYEQYF. The CDR3 DNA is TGTGCCAGCAGCCAGGGTCCTGTTAGCGGGGGTTACGAGCAGTACTTC.

The gene calls are TRBV4-2 and TRBJ1-3; D gene unclear. Germline CDR1 LGHNA, CDR2 YNFKEQ. The V gene lost 6 bases and the J gene lost 0 bases, with 12 bases spanning the gap. The CDR3 covers 15 residues. CDR3 residues: CASRMVAGSGNTIYF. DNA for the CDR3: TGTGCCAGCAGGATGGTAGCCGGCTCTGGAAACACCATATATTTT.

The table lists this clonotype with many counts. The chain employs TRBV7-9 and TRBJ2-7; perhaps D is TRBD1 or TRBD2 (5 bases each). V was pared by 6 bases and J by 3 bases, with 12 bases between. The V gene's germline CDR1 is SEHNR and CDR2 FQNEAQ (reference sequence). The CDR3 consists of 13 residues. CDR3 protein: CASSNVGVYEQYF. The CDR3 DNA sequence: TGTGCCAGCAGTAACGTGGGGGTCTACGAGCAGTACTTC.

This sequence joins TRBV5-1 and TRBJ1-2; perhaps TRBD1 as D (6 bases). The CDR3 extends over 15 amino acids. Looked up from germline, CDR1 is SGHRS and CDR2 is YFSETQ. Trimming shortened V by 1 base and J by 8 bases, and 18 bases separated the two germline ends. CDR3 in DNA: TGCGCCAGCAGCTTGAGACTCCCAGGGGATTCCGGCTACACCTTC. Translating gives CASSLRLPGDSGYTF.

The V call is TRBV9, the J call TRBJ2-5; 9 bases agree with TRBD2. Unmatched junction bases numbered 13, after V lost 4 bases and J lost 3 bases. The CDR3 loop spans 17 amino acids. Germline assignment: CDR1 SGDLS and CDR2 YYNGEE. The CDR3 nucleotides read TGTGCCAGCAGCCCCCCCCGAAGCGGGGGGTTTGAAGAGACCCAGTACTTC. This codes for CASSPPRSGGFEETQYF.

The CDR3 DNA is TGTGCCAGCAGCCTATGGAAGGGCGAGAAACTGTTTTTT. It is translated as CASSLWKGEKLFF. V usage is TRBV27 and J usage is TRBJ1-4; D is uncertain. This CDR3 has 13 amino acids. V shed 6 bases and J shed 11 bases, with 16 bases lying between them. Per the germline V gene, CDR1 is MNHEY and CDR2 is SMNVEV (reference sequence). Looking up the rest from reference TRBV27 and TRBJ1-4 gives the full variable domain: EAQVTQNPRYLITVTGKKLTVTCSQNMNHEYMSWYRQDPGLGLRQIYYSMNVEVTDKGDVPEGYKVSRKEKRNFPLILESPSPNQTSLYFCASSLWKGEKLFFGSGTQLSVL.

The chain is built from TRBV6-5 and TRBJ1-2; 9 nucleotides agree with TRBD1. Trimming removed 6 bases from V and 5 bases from J; junction bases left unmatched: 7. Germline CDR1 is MNHEY and CDR2 is SVGAGI. The CDR3 covers 14 residues. The CDR3, as DNA: TGTGCCAGCAGCTCTGGACAGGGGCTATATGGCTACACCTTC. It encodes CASSSGQGLYGYTF.

The V gene is TRBV7-2, the J gene TRBJ2-3; 12 bases line up with TRBD2. CDR1 and CDR2 (germline): SGHTA, FQGNSA. V trimming: 4 bases; J trimming: 2 bases; junction bases outside the gene matches: 4. The CDR3 runs 16 residues. CDR3 protein: CASSSLAGGDTDTQYF. CDR3 in DNA: TGTGCCAGCAGCTCCCTAGCGGGGGGGGACACAGATACGCAGTATTTT.

This clonotype appeared a few times. The chain recombines TRBV7-2 with TRBJ2-5; D might be TRBD1 (6 bases). The CDR3 consists of 15 residues. V lost 5 bases to trimming and J lost 2 bases, with 15 bases between them. Germline loops: CDR1 SGHTA, CDR2 FQGNSA. In nucleotides, the CDR3 is TGTGCCAGCAGCGGTGGGACAACCTTGCAAGAGACCCAGTACTTC. It is translated as CASSGGTTLQETQYF.

The gene calls are TRBV6-1 and TRBJ2-1; D is perhaps TRBD2 (6 bases). Trimming cost V 6 bases and J 4 bases, with 19 bases left between them. This CDR3 region has 16 residues. Germline CDR1 and CDR2: MNHNS and SASEGT. CDR3 sequence (DNA): TGTGCCAGCAGGGCGCTTGAAGGGGACTTTTACAATGAGCAGTTCTTC. Translating gives CASRALEGDFYNEQFF.

This clonotype showed up just a few times. The chain employs TRBV6-2 or TRBV6-3 and TRBJ1-2; perhaps TRBD1 as D (5 bases). The CDR3 has 16 amino acids. Looked up from germline, CDR1 is MNHEY and CDR2 is SVGEGT. V lost 0 bases, J lost 3 bases, and 14 bases lay in between. The chain's CDR3 is CASSYSTTGPDYGYTF. CDR3 bases: TGTGCCAGCAGTTACTCAACCACAGGTCCAGACTATGGCTACACCTTC.

The chain carries TRBV27 and TRBJ1-2, with D possibly being TRBD1 (6 bases). The CDR3 covers 14 residues. The germline V and J ends were trimmed by 2 bases and 0 bases, with 7 bases remaining between them. Per the germline V gene, CDR1 is MNHEY and CDR2 is SMNVEV (reference sequence). In DNA, the CDR3 is TGTGCCAGCAGTTTAGGGACACCTAACTATGGCTACACCTTC. Its protein is CASSLGTPNYGYTF.